This is a list of T cell receptor beta chains from one sample in a study of T cells in Graves' hyperthyroidism and ophthalmopathy. TCRdb reprocessed the multiplex PCR reads via MiXCR and lists one record per CDR3 protein. Of about 380,000 distinct CDR3 sequences in the sample, less than 20% are singletons; the top ten hold 40% to 45%. Sequencing was carried out using blood. The receptors originated from a man younger than 30 with Graves' ophthalmopathy. The CDR3 runs from the conserved cysteine through the conserved F or W. The order of the fields is J gene, CDR3 length, V gene, CDR3 protein.

>TRBJ1-1|14|TRBV28
CASSQIGRYGEAFF
>TRBJ1-5|14|TRBV7-9
CASGIGGDNQPQHF
>TRBJ1-1|11|TRBV15
CATGESTEAFF
>TRBJ1-4|15|TRBV7-9
CASSLGMVLEEKLFF
>TRBJ2-2|13|TRBV6-1
CASRTSRAGELFF
>TRBJ1-6|17|TRBV7-9
CASSLVQGGTYNSPLHF
>TRBJ1-2|15|TRBV6-2/TRBV6-3
CASSYSPGGDYGYTF
>TRBJ1-1|11|TRBV11-2
CASSPLGVAFF
>TRBJ2-2|13|TRBV28
CASSRPINGELFF
>TRBJ2-7|15|TRBV20-1
CSARRLAGATYEQYF
>TRBJ2-7|14|TRBV12-3/TRBV12-4
CASSLAGGLYEQYF
>TRBJ1-1|12|TRBV7-9
CASRDREAEAFF
>TRBJ2-1|15|TRBV29-1
CSAQTSGGVSNEQFF
>TRBJ2-3|15|TRBV5-1
CASSSTTGGADTQYF
>TRBJ1-6|15|TRBV7-3
CASRVAAGGKSPLHF
>TRBJ2-1|13|TRBV29-1
CSVEGLGVGEQFF
>TRBJ1-4|13|TRBV5-1
CASSLGVEEKLFF
>TRBJ1-1|15|TRBV6-6
CASSYSTGALLEAFF
>TRBJ1-1|14|TRBV5-1
CASSLAGGTGEAFF
>TRBJ1-4|16|TRBV18
CASSPTNDRLNEKLFF
>TRBJ2-5|13|TRBV12-3/TRBV12-4
CATSPGTRETQYF
>TRBJ2-3|17|TRBV4-1
CASSHVGLAASTDTQYF
>TRBJ2-7|16|TRBV5-5
CASSQDSSSVYDEQYF
>TRBJ2-3|15|TRBV28
CASSLRGRSSDTQYF
>TRBJ1-5|12|TRBV12-3/TRBV12-4
CASSDKNQPQHF
>TRBJ1-2|12|TRBV12-3/TRBV12-4
CASSSTPPSPTF
>TRBJ1-1|15|TRBV11-2
CASSSRGDRGLEAFF
>TRBJ1-1|15|TRBV27
CASSLFQGPRTEAFF
>TRBJ2-7|14|TRBV5-6
CASSPLGATYEQYF
>TRBJ1-2|14|TRBV18
CASSERQGANGYTF
>TRBJ1-2|13|TRBV12-3/TRBV12-4
CASSGDWNYGYTF
>TRBJ2-7|14|TRBV7-2
CASSPVGYRYEQYF
>TRBJ1-6|18|TRBV12-3/TRBV12-4
CASSLPRDRGKNNSPLHF
>TRBJ1-6|16|TRBV4-1
CASSQSGIGDGSPLHF
>TRBJ2-1|13|TRBV20-1
CSALGTGYNEQFF
>TRBJ2-5|13|TRBV12-3/TRBV12-4
CASSRTSQETQYF
>TRBJ1-5|14|TRBV6-1
CASSGDRGNQPQHF
>TRBJ1-5|14|TRBV10-3
CAISAGDSNQPQHF
>TRBJ1-6|15|TRBV6-6
CASSYEYRGNSPLHF
>TRBJ2-5|11|TRBV25-1
CATSTLNIRYF
>TRBJ2-3|15|TRBV18
CASSPGGLYTDTQYF
>TRBJ2-5|18|TRBV11-1
CASSPWTGRMEVQETQYF
>TRBJ1-2|14|TRBV9
CASSVEQGNYGYTF
>TRBJ2-2|18|TRBV7-3
CASSLRSASGGAPGELFF
>TRBJ2-5|13|TRBV2
CASTGGGLETQYF